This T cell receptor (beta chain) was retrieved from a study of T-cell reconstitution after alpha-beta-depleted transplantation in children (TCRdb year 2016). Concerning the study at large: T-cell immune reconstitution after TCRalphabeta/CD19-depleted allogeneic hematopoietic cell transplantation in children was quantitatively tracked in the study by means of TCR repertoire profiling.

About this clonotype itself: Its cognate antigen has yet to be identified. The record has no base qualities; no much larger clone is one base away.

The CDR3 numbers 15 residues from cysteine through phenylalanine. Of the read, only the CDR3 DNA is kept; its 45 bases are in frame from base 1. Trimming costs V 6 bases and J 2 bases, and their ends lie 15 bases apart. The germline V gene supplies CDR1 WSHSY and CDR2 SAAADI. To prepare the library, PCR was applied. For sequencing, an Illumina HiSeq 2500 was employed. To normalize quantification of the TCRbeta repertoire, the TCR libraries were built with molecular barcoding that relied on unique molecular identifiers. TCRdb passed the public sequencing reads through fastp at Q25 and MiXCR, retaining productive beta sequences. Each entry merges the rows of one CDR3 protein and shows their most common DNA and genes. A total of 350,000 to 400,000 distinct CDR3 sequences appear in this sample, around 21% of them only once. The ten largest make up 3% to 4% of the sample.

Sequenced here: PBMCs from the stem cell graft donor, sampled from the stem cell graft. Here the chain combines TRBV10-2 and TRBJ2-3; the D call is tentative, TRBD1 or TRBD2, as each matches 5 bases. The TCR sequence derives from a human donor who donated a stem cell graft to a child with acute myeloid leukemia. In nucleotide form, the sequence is TGCGCCAGCAGGGGGGAAAGGGATTTCACAGATACGCAGTATTTT. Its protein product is CASRGERDFTDTQYF.